This paragraph reports one T cell receptor (beta chain). This sample was included in a study of blood T cell repertoires in COVID-19. The assay was immunoSEQ multiplex PCR, and TCRdb's table has in-frame clones only and misses some. Of roughly 290,000 clones listed, roughly 84% are singletons. The CDR3 length is 15 residues. The germline gives CDR1 SGHRS, CDR2 YFSETQ. The V gene lost 0 bases and the J gene lost 2 bases, with 11 bases spanning the gap. The clonotype originates from a human donor with COVID-19, enrolled during active disease. The donor label of this sample is uncertain. The sample was peripheral blood. The genes are TRBV5-1 and TRBJ1-2; TRBD1 is a possible D gene (6 bases). The CDR3 sequence is CASSLVGRGNYGYTF. In nucleotides, the CDR3 is TGCGCCAGCAGCTTGGTCGGCAGGGGAAACTATGGCTACACCTTC. Full variable domain (remainder filled in from reference TRBV5-1 and TRBJ1-2): KAGVTQTPRYLIKTRGQQVTLSCSPISGHRSVSWYQQTPGQGLQFLFEYFSETQRNKGNFPGRFSGRQFSNSRSEMNVSTLELGDSALYLCASSLVGRGNYGYTFGSGTRLTVV.